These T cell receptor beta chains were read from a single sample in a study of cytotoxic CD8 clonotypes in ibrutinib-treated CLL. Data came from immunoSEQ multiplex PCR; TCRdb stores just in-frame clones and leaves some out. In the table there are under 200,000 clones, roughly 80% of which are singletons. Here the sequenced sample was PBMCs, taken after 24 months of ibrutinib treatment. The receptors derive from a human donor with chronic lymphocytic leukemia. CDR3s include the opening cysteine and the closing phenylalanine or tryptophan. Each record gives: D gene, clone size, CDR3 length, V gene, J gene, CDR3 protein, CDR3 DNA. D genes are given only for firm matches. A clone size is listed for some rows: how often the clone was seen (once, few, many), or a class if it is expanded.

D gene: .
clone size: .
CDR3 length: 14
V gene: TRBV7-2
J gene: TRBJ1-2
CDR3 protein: CASSLSGTNYGYTF
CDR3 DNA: TGTGCCAGCAGCTTGTCGGGAACTAACTATGGCTACACCTTC

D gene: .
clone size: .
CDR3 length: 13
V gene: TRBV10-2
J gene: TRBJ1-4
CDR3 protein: CASKRTQEGGLFF
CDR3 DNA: TGCGCCAGCAAGCGGACTCAAGAGGGAGGACTGTTTTTT

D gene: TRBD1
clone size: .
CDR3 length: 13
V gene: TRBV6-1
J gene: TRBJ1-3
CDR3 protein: CATYDRVGNTIYF
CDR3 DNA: TGTGCCACCTACGACAGGGTTGGAAACACCATATATTTT

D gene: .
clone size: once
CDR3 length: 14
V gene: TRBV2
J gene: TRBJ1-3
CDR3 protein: CASTGRGSGNTIYF
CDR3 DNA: TGTGCCAGCACCGGACGGGGCTCTGGAAACACCATATATTTT

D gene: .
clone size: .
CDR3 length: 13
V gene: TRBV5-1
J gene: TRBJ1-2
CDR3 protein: CASSYSLGYGYTF
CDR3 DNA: TGCGCCAGCAGCTATAGCCTGGGCTATGGCTACACCTTC

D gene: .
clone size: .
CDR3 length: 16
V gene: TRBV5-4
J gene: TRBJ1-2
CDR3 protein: CASSEPVMRGNYGYTF
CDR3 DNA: TGTGCCAGCAGCGAGCCGGTTATGCGGGGTAACTATGGCTACACCTTC

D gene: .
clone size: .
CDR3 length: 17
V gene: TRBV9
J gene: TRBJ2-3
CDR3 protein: CASSVAYGSTNTDTQYF
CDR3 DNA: TGTGCCAGCAGCGTAGCGTATGGCAGCACCAACACAGATACGCAGTATTTT

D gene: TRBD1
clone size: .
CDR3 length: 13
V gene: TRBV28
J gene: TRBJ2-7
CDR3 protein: CASSLGQGREQYF
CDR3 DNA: TGTGCCAGCAGTCTGGGACAGGGGCGCGAGCAGTACTTC

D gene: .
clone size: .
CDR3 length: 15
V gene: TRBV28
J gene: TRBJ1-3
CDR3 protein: CASSLSERTGNTIYF
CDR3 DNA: TGTGCCAGCAGTTTATCGGAGAGGACTGGAAACACCATATATTTT

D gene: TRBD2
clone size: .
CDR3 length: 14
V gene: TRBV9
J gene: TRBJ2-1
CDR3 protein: CASSVTSGYNEQFF
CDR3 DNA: TGTGCCAGCAGCGTTACTAGCGGCTACAATGAGCAGTTCTTC

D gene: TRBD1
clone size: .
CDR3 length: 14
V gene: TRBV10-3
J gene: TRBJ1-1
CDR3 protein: CAISAGTANTEAFF
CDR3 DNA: TGTGCCATCAGTGCCGGGACAGCGAACACTGAAGCTTTCTTT

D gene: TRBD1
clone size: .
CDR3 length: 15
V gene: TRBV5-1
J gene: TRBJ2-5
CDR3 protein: CASSFRTGGEETQYF
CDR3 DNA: TGCGCCAGCTCCTTTCGGACAGGGGGTGAAGAGACCCAGTACTTC

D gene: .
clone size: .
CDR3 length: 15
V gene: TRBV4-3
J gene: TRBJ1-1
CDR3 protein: CASSRSTGMNTEAFF
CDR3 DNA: TGCGCCAGCAGTCGCTCGACAGGCATGAACACTGAAGCTTTCTTT

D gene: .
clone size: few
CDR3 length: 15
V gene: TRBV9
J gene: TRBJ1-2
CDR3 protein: CASSVGHRATHGYTF
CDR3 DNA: TGTGCCAGCAGCGTAGGACACAGGGCAACCCATGGCTACACCTTC

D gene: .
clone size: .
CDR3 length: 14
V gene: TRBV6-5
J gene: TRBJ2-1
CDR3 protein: CASSRRTGRDEQFF
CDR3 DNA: TGTGCCAGCAGTCGCCGGACTGGCCGGGATGAGCAGTTCTTC

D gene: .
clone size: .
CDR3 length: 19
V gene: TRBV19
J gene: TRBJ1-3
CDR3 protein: CASSPLSRYQRTSGNTIYF
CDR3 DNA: TGTGCCAGTAGTCCCCTCTCTAGGTACCAAAGGACCTCTGGAAACACCATATATTTT

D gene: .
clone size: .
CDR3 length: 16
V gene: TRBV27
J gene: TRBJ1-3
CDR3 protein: CASSSLGAPSGNTIYF
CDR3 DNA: TGTGCCAGCAGTTCCCTGGGGGCCCCCTCTGGAAACACCATATATTTT

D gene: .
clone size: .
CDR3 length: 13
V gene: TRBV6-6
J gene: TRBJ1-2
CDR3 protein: CASSRDTNYGYTF
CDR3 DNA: TGTGCCAGCAGCCGGGACACCAACTATGGCTACACCTTC

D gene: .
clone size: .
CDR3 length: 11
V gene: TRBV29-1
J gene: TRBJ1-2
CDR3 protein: CSVPTNYGYTF
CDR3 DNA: TGCAGCGTTCCAACTAACTATGGCTACACCTTC

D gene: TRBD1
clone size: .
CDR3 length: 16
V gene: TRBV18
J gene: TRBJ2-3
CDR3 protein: CASSTRTGSRGDTQYF
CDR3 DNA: TGTGCCAGCTCAACTAGGACAGGCTCAAGGGGGGATACGCAGTATTTT

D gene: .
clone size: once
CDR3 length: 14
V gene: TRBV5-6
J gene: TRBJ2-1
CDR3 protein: CASGEGVSYNEQFF
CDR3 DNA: TGTGCCAGCGGCGAGGGGGTTTCCTACAATGAGCAGTTCTTC

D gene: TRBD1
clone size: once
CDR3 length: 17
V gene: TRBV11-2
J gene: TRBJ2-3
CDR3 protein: CASSPTGGKVHTDTQYF
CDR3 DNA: TGTGCCAGCAGTCCGACAGGGGGAAAGGTTCACACAGATACGCAGTATTTT

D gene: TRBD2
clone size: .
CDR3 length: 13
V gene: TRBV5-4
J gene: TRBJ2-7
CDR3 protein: CASSFGGGSEQYF
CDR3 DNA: TGTGCCAGCAGCTTTGGCGGGGGGAGCGAGCAGTACTTC

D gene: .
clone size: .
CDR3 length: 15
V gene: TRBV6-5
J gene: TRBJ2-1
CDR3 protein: CASSYSRGQRNEQFF
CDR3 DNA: TGTGCCAGCAGTTACTCCCGAGGCCAAAGAAATGAGCAGTTCTTC

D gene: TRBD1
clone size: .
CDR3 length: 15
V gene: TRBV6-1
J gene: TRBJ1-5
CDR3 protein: CASIRGDRANQPQHF
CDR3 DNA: TGTGCCAGCATACGGGGGGACAGGGCGAATCAGCCCCAGCATTTT

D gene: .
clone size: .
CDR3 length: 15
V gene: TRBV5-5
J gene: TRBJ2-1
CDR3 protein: CASSLNRDSYNEQFF
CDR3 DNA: TGTGCCAGCAGCTTGAACAGGGACTCCTACAATGAGCAGTTCTTC

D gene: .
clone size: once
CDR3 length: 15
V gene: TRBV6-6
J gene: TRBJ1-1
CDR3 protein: CASSYSGQLNTEAFF
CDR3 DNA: TGTGCCAGCAGTTACTCGGGGCAGTTGAACACTGAAGCTTTCTTT

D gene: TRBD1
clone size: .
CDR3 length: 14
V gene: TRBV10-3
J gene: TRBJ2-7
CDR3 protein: CAISARTGYYEQYF
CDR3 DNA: TGTGCCATCAGTGCACGGACAGGTTACTACGAGCAGTACTTC

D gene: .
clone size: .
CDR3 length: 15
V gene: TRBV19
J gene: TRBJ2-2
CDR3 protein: CASSPPGPNTGELFF
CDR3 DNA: TGTGCCAGTAGTCCCCCGGGCCCTAACACCGGGGAGCTGTTTTTT

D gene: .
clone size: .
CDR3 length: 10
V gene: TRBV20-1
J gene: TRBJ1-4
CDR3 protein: CSARYEGLFF
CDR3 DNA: TGCAGTGCTAGATACGAAGGACTGTTTTTT

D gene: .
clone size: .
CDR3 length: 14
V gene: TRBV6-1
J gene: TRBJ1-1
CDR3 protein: CASSEYSMWTEAFF
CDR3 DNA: TGTGCCAGCAGTGAATACAGTATGTGGACTGAAGCTTTCTTT

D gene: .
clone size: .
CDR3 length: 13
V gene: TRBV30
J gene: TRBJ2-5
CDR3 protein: CAWSDTQGETQYF
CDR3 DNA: TGTGCCTGGAGTGATACACAGGGAGAGACCCAGTACTTC

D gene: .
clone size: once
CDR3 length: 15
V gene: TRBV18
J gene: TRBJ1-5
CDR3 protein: CASSPPFNGNQPQHF
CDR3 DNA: TGTGCCAGCTCACCACCGTTTAATGGCAATCAGCCCCAGCATTTT

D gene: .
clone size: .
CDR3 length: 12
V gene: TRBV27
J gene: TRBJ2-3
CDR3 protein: CASSTWTGTQYF
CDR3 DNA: TGTGCCAGCAGTACCTGGACGGGTACGCAGTATTTT

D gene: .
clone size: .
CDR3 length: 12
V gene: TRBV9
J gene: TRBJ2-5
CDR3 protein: CASSVAGETQYF
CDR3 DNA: TGTGCCAGCAGCGTAGCCGGGGAGACCCAGTACTTC

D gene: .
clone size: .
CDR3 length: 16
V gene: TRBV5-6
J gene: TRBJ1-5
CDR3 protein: CASSFRVSGRNQPQHF
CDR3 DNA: TGTGCCAGCAGCTTCCGGGTCTCAGGGCGCAATCAGCCCCAGCATTTT

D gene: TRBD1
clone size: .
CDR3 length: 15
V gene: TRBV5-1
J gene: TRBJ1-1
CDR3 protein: CASSLANRGGLQAFF
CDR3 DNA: TGCGCCAGCAGCTTGGCGAACAGGGGGGGCCTACAAGCTTTCTTT

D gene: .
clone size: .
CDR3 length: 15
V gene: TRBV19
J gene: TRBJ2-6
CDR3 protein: CASSISDSGANVLTF
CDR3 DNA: TGTGCCAGTAGTATTTCAGACTCTGGGGCCAACGTCCTGACTTTC

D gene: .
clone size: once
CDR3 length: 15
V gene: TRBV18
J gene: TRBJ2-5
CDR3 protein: CASSPSRGPQETQYF
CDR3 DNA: TGTGCCAGCTCACCGAGCAGGGGACCTCAAGAGACCCAGTACTTC